Listed below are T cell receptor beta chains from one sample, sequenced in a study of identical twins. Via MiXCR, TCRdb re-called the 5' RACE reads, giving one row per CDR3 protein. The data contain about 530,000 distinct CDR3 sequences, 20% to 25% of them seen just once; the ten biggest clones take up approximately 0.49%. The data also belong to a second study, concerning yellow fever vaccine responses in identical twins.

The sequenced sample consisted of CD4+ T cells sorted from blood. The receptors originated from a woman between 18 and 30 years old in good health. Each CDR3 is given with its conserved first and last residue. The order of the fields is J gene, clone size, V gene, D gene, CDR3 protein, CDR3 DNA. A D gene is named only where the DNA matches it firmly. Only part of the rows carry a size: once, few, many, or a class if the clone is expanded.

J gene: TRBJ1-5; clone size: .; V gene: TRBV20-1; D gene: TRBD1; CDR3 protein: CSAPQGGFSNQPQHF; CDR3 DNA: TGCAGTGCTCCACAGGGGGGGTTTAGCAATCAGCCCCAGCATTTT
J gene: TRBJ2-2; clone size: few; V gene: TRBV29-1; D gene: .; CDR3 protein: CSALSGDTGELFF; CDR3 DNA: TGCAGCGCACTCTCCGGAGACACCGGGGAGCTGTTTTTT
J gene: TRBJ1-2; clone size: few; V gene: TRBV7-9; D gene: TRBD1; CDR3 protein: CASSYGTANYGYTF; CDR3 DNA: TGTGCCAGCAGCTATGGGACAGCCAACTATGGCTACACCTTC
J gene: TRBJ2-2; clone size: .; V gene: TRBV14; D gene: .; CDR3 protein: CASSQDGRPGELFF; CDR3 DNA: TGTGCCAGCAGCCAAGACGGGAGACCCGGGGAGCTGTTTTTT
J gene: TRBJ2-5; clone size: .; V gene: TRBV6-5; D gene: .; CDR3 protein: CASSGGSETQYF; CDR3 DNA: TGTGCCAGCAGTGGGGGGTCAGAGACCCAGTACTTC
J gene: TRBJ2-2; clone size: few; V gene: TRBV6-5; D gene: .; CDR3 protein: CASRYGQRELFF; CDR3 DNA: TGTGCCAGCAGATACGGGCAGCGGGAGCTGTTTTTT
J gene: TRBJ2-7; clone size: .; V gene: TRBV10-3; D gene: TRBD1; CDR3 protein: CAISPGQIDNEQYF; CDR3 DNA: TGTGCCATCAGCCCGGGACAGATCGACAACGAGCAGTACTTC
J gene: TRBJ2-3; clone size: few; V gene: TRBV5-1; D gene: TRBD2; CDR3 protein: CASSSRGGAMDTQYF; CDR3 DNA: TGCGCCAGCAGCTCCCGGGGGGGTGCAATGGATACGCAGTATTTT
J gene: TRBJ2-5; clone size: .; V gene: TRBV7-9; D gene: .; CDR3 protein: CASTRKGGEETQYF; CDR3 DNA: TGTGCCAGCACCAGAAAGGGGGGAGAAGAGACCCAGTACTTC
J gene: TRBJ1-2; clone size: .; V gene: TRBV7-8; D gene: .; CDR3 protein: CASSTDGANWGGYTF; CDR3 DNA: TGTGCCAGCAGCACCGACGGGGCCAACTGGGGGGGCTACACCTTC
J gene: TRBJ2-1; clone size: few; V gene: TRBV12-3/TRBV12-4; D gene: .; CDR3 protein: CASSLTGDKPEQFF; CDR3 DNA: TGTGCCAGCAGTTTGACAGGAGACAAACCGGAGCAGTTCTTC
J gene: TRBJ2-1; clone size: .; V gene: TRBV27; D gene: .; CDR3 protein: CASRPLTYNEQFF; CDR3 DNA: TGTGCCAGCAGGCCTTTGACCTACAATGAGCAGTTCTTC
J gene: TRBJ2-2; clone size: few; V gene: TRBV15; D gene: TRBD2; CDR3 protein: CATSRLAGYSGELFF; CDR3 DNA: TGTGCCACCAGCAGGTTAGCGGGATATTCGGGGGAGCTGTTTTTT
J gene: TRBJ2-3; clone size: few; V gene: TRBV18; D gene: .; CDR3 protein: CASSPTIFGDTQYF; CDR3 DNA: TGTGCCAGCTCACCTACCATATTCGGAGATACGCAGTATTTT
J gene: TRBJ2-1; clone size: few; V gene: TRBV5-1; D gene: .; CDR3 protein: CASCGDNSYNEQFF; CDR3 DNA: TGCGCCAGCTGTGGGGACAACTCCTACAATGAGCAGTTCTTC
J gene: TRBJ2-2; clone size: .; V gene: TRBV5-1; D gene: .; CDR3 protein: CASSGAAPNTGELFF; CDR3 DNA: TGCGCCAGCAGCGGAGCTGCGCCGAACACCGGGGAGCTGTTTTTT
J gene: TRBJ1-6; clone size: .; V gene: TRBV5-1; D gene: .; CDR3 protein: CASSLRDSNSPLHF; CDR3 DNA: TGCGCCAGCAGCTTAAGGGATTCAAATTCACCCCTCCACTTT
J gene: TRBJ2-3; clone size: .; V gene: TRBV7-9; D gene: .; CDR3 protein: CASSLVVEGTDTQYF; CDR3 DNA: TGTGCCAGCAGCTTAGTCGTCGAAGGCACAGATACGCAGTATTTT
J gene: TRBJ1-5; clone size: .; V gene: TRBV10-3; D gene: .; CDR3 protein: CAISELGGSNQPQHF; CDR3 DNA: TGTGCCATCAGTGAGCTGGGGGGAAGCAATCAGCCCCAGCATTTT
J gene: TRBJ1-1; clone size: .; V gene: TRBV6-5; D gene: .; CDR3 protein: CASSYSRTAMNTEAFF; CDR3 DNA: TGTGCCAGCAGTTACTCCCGGACAGCCATGAACACTGAAGCTTTCTTT
J gene: TRBJ2-3; clone size: few; V gene: TRBV20-1; D gene: TRBD2; CDR3 protein: CSARPPDAGGPDTQYF; CDR3 DNA: TGCAGTGCTAGGCCCCCTGACGCGGGAGGGCCGGATACGCAGTATTTT
J gene: TRBJ2-3; clone size: .; V gene: TRBV5-1; D gene: TRBD2; CDR3 protein: CASSLASGGSDTQYF; CDR3 DNA: TGCGCCAGCAGCTTGGCTAGCGGGGGATCAGATACGCAGTATTTT
J gene: TRBJ1-1; clone size: few; V gene: TRBV24-1; D gene: .; CDR3 protein: CATSAGWGNTEAFF; CDR3 DNA: TGTGCCACCAGTGCGGGGTGGGGGAACACTGAAGCTTTCTTT
J gene: TRBJ2-5; clone size: .; V gene: TRBV4-1; D gene: .; CDR3 protein: CASSQEGAGKETQYF; CDR3 DNA: TGCGCCAGCAGCCAAGAAGGCGCGGGAAAAGAGACCCAGTACTTC
J gene: TRBJ2-1; clone size: .; V gene: TRBV7-9; D gene: .; CDR3 protein: CATREGANSYNEQFF; CDR3 DNA: TGTGCCACTCGGGAGGGGGCGAATTCCTACAATGAGCAGTTCTTC
J gene: TRBJ1-1; clone size: few; V gene: TRBV5-1; D gene: .; CDR3 protein: CASSLAPGGEAFF; CDR3 DNA: TGCGCCAGCAGCTTGGCCCCGGGGGGTGAAGCTTTCTTT
J gene: TRBJ2-7; clone size: .; V gene: TRBV7-8; D gene: TRBD1; CDR3 protein: CATIGLDRGRTYEQYF; CDR3 DNA: TGTGCCACAATTGGCTTAGACAGGGGGCGAACCTACGAGCAGTACTTC
J gene: TRBJ2-4; clone size: .; V gene: TRBV15; D gene: .; CDR3 protein: CATSRGSDGIQYF; CDR3 DNA: TGTGCCACCAGCAGGGGTAGTGACGGCATTCAGTACTTC
J gene: TRBJ2-5; clone size: .; V gene: TRBV3-1; D gene: .; CDR3 protein: CASSQDRTQETQYF; CDR3 DNA: TGTGCCAGCAGCCAAGATAGGACACAAGAGACCCAGTACTTC
J gene: TRBJ2-2; clone size: .; V gene: TRBV11-3; D gene: .; CDR3 protein: CASSTTLVRTGELFF; CDR3 DNA: TGTGCCAGCAGCACCACACTAGTCCGCACCGGGGAGCTGTTTTTT
J gene: TRBJ1-3; clone size: .; V gene: TRBV7-9; D gene: .; CDR3 protein: CASSPGTSFFSGNTIYF; CDR3 DNA: TGTGCCAGCAGCCCCGGGACGTCTTTCTTCTCTGGAAACACCATATATTTT
J gene: TRBJ2-7; clone size: .; V gene: TRBV28; D gene: .; CDR3 protein: CASSSRWIFGGGSEQYF; CDR3 DNA: TGTGCCAGCAGTTCCCGTTGGATCTTCGGCGGAGGGAGCGAGCAGTACTTC
J gene: TRBJ2-2; clone size: few; V gene: TRBV11-2; D gene: TRBD2; CDR3 protein: CASSLDGYSGRAGELFF; CDR3 DNA: TGTGCCAGCAGCTTAGATGGTTATAGCGGGAGAGCCGGGGAGCTGTTTTTT
J gene: TRBJ1-4; clone size: .; V gene: TRBV3-1; D gene: .; CDR3 protein: CASGGARNEKLFF; CDR3 DNA: TGTGCCAGCGGTGGGGCTAGGAATGAAAAACTGTTTTTT
J gene: TRBJ1-6; clone size: few; V gene: TRBV10-2; D gene: .; CDR3 protein: CASSESTAVRAYNSPLHF; CDR3 DNA: TGCGCCAGCAGTGAGTCGACGGCGGTCAGGGCTTATAATTCACCCCTCCACTTT
J gene: TRBJ2-7; clone size: many; V gene: TRBV9; D gene: .; CDR3 protein: CASSLLQRAASYEQYF; CDR3 DNA: TGTGCCAGCAGCTTGCTACAGCGGGCTGCCTCCTACGAGCAGTACTTC
J gene: TRBJ2-3; clone size: few; V gene: TRBV5-1; D gene: TRBD2; CDR3 protein: CASSLEAGGPNTQYF; CDR3 DNA: TGCGCCAGCAGCTTGGAGGCGGGAGGGCCCAATACGCAGTATTTT
J gene: TRBJ1-6; clone size: .; V gene: TRBV19; D gene: .; CDR3 protein: CASAWANSPLHF; CDR3 DNA: TGTGCCAGCGCCTGGGCTAATTCACCCCTCCACTTT
J gene: TRBJ1-4; clone size: few; V gene: TRBV28; D gene: .; CDR3 protein: CASSIPPGQGKEKLFF; CDR3 DNA: TGTGCCAGCAGCATCCCCCCGGGACAAGGGAAAGAAAAACTGTTTTTT
J gene: TRBJ2-1; clone size: few; V gene: TRBV5-1; D gene: TRBD2; CDR3 protein: CASFQGPRSGSYNEQFF; CDR3 DNA: TGCGCCAGCTTTCAAGGGCCACGTAGCGGGAGTTACAATGAGCAGTTCTTC
J gene: TRBJ2-3; clone size: .; V gene: TRBV7-7; D gene: TRBD1; CDR3 protein: CASSKDRGDTQYF; CDR3 DNA: TGTGCCAGCAGTAAGGACAGGGGAGATACGCAGTATTTT
J gene: TRBJ2-3; clone size: .; V gene: TRBV12-3/TRBV12-4; D gene: .; CDR3 protein: CASSFRDSTDTQYF; CDR3 DNA: TGTGCCAGCAGTTTTAGGGACAGCACAGATACGCAGTATTTT
J gene: TRBJ2-2; clone size: few; V gene: TRBV5-1; D gene: .; CDR3 protein: CASSVDGSRDTGELFF; CDR3 DNA: TGCGCCAGCAGCGTGGACGGTTCACGTGACACCGGGGAGCTGTTTTTT
J gene: TRBJ1-2; clone size: few; V gene: TRBV12-3/TRBV12-4; D gene: .; CDR3 protein: CASSLRQSYGYTF; CDR3 DNA: TGTGCCAGCAGTTTGAGACAGAGCTATGGCTACACCTTC
J gene: TRBJ2-3; clone size: .; V gene: TRBV7-9; D gene: TRBD2; CDR3 protein: CASSPQVSGRTDTQYF; CDR3 DNA: TGTGCCAGCAGCCCCCAAGTTAGCGGGAGGACAGATACGCAGTATTTT
J gene: TRBJ1-6; clone size: few; V gene: TRBV12-3/TRBV12-4; D gene: TRBD1; CDR3 protein: CASSLQGATNSPLHF; CDR3 DNA: TGTGCCAGCAGCCTGCAGGGGGCGACTAATTCACCCCTCCACTTT
J gene: TRBJ1-5; clone size: few; V gene: TRBV12-3/TRBV12-4; D gene: .; CDR3 protein: CASRITNQPQHF; CDR3 DNA: TGTGCCAGCAGGATAACTAATCAGCCCCAGCATTTT
J gene: TRBJ2-6; clone size: .; V gene: TRBV12-3/TRBV12-4; D gene: .; CDR3 protein: CASRAGSGANVLTF; CDR3 DNA: TGTGCCAGCAGGGCAGGGTCTGGGGCCAACGTCCTGACTTTC
J gene: TRBJ1-3; clone size: few; V gene: TRBV12-3/TRBV12-4; D gene: .; CDR3 protein: CASSFLLRPFSSGNTIYF; CDR3 DNA: TGTGCCAGCAGTTTTCTTCTAAGACCCTTCTCTTCTGGAAACACCATATATTTT
J gene: TRBJ2-2; clone size: .; V gene: TRBV4-1; D gene: .; CDR3 protein: CASSHGRVGELFF; CDR3 DNA: TGCGCCAGCAGCCACGGTCGGGTCGGGGAGCTGTTTTTT
J gene: TRBJ2-2; clone size: .; V gene: TRBV7-9; D gene: .; CDR3 protein: CASSYKSGHENTGELFF; CDR3 DNA: TGTGCCAGCAGCTATAAGTCGGGACACGAGAACACCGGGGAGCTGTTTTTT
J gene: TRBJ2-1; clone size: .; V gene: TRBV3-1; D gene: .; CDR3 protein: CASSQGGRGFSYNEQFF; CDR3 DNA: TGTGCCAGCAGCCAAGGTGGACGGGGCTTCTCCTACAATGAGCAGTTCTTC
J gene: TRBJ2-2; clone size: few; V gene: TRBV4-1; D gene: .; CDR3 protein: CASSQDLPYTGELFF; CDR3 DNA: TGCGCCAGCAGCCAAGATCTCCCATACACCGGGGAGCTGTTTTTT
J gene: TRBJ2-3; clone size: .; V gene: TRBV5-1; D gene: TRBD1; CDR3 protein: CASSLALNRDRDTQYF; CDR3 DNA: TGCGCCAGCAGCTTGGCCCTGAACCGGGACAGGGATACGCAGTATTTT
J gene: TRBJ2-3; clone size: .; V gene: TRBV20-1; D gene: TRBD2; CDR3 protein: CSARRTSGTTDTQYF; CDR3 DNA: TGCAGTGCTCGCCGGACTAGCGGGACGACGGATACGCAGTATTTT
J gene: TRBJ1-1; clone size: few; V gene: TRBV11-2; D gene: .; CDR3 protein: CASSPVEGSAFF; CDR3 DNA: TGTGCCAGCAGCCCGGTGGAGGGGTCGGCTTTCTTT
J gene: TRBJ2-1; clone size: few; V gene: TRBV5-6; D gene: .; CDR3 protein: CASSFKGTGSYNEQFF; CDR3 DNA: TGTGCCAGCAGCTTTAAGGGGACCGGCTCCTACAATGAGCAGTTCTTC
J gene: TRBJ2-5; clone size: .; V gene: TRBV5-1; D gene: .; CDR3 protein: CASSLVVGGQETQYF; CDR3 DNA: TGCGCCAGCAGCTTGGTCGTAGGGGGTCAAGAGACCCAGTACTTC
J gene: TRBJ2-1; clone size: .; V gene: TRBV9; D gene: TRBD2; CDR3 protein: CASSQTSGSLRPNEQFF; CDR3 DNA: TGTGCCAGCAGCCAGACTAGCGGGAGTTTACGGCCCAATGAGCAGTTCTTC
J gene: TRBJ1-5; clone size: .; V gene: TRBV18; D gene: .; CDR3 protein: CASSPQAAAYQPQHF; CDR3 DNA: TGTGCCAGCTCACCACAGGCTGCAGCCTATCAGCCCCAGCATTTT